This TCR beta chain came from a study of OX40 agonist ivuxolimab in advanced cancers. About the study: Patients in dose escalation had liver, melanoma, kidney or head and neck cancers.

The method was immunoSEQ multiplex PCR; TCRdb's version includes in-frame clones alone and lacks a portion of them. The table has approximately 10,000 clones, about 63% seen once. Trimming left V 10 bases short and J 1 base short, with 19 bases between. Germline V gene lookup returns CDR1 SNHLY and CDR2 FYNNEI. The CDR3 spans 15 residues. This sequence originates from an adult with an advanced solid tumor such as melanoma, head and neck, liver or kidney cancer. The gene calls are TRBV2 and TRBJ1-2; D is uncertain. The sequenced sample was CD4+ or CD8+ T cells sorted from blood, obtained in a trial of the OX40 agonist ivuxolimab. CDR3 loop: CATFAFLRVNYGYTF. CDR3 sequence (DNA): TGTGCCACGTTCGCCTTTCTTCGGGTTAACTATGGCTACACCTTC. The entire variable domain, with the rest obtained from reference TRBV2 and TRBJ1-2, is as follows: EPEVTQTPSHQVTQMGQEVILRCVPISNHLYFYWYRQILGQKVEFLVSFYNNEISEKSEIFDDQFSVERPDGSNFTLKIRSTKLEDSAMYFCATFAFLRVNYGYTFGSGTRLTVV.